This T cell receptor beta chain is drawn from a study of blood T cell repertoires in COVID-19. CDR1 is SGDLS and CDR2 is YYNGEE in the germline V gene. The CDR3 has 14 amino acids. J was trimmed by 2 bases and V by 0 bases; bases with no gene match: 1. The data were produced by immunoSEQ multiplex PCR, yet TCRdb's version contains in-frame clones alone and is incomplete. The table includes 110,000 or so clones, roughly 80% detected once. This TCR was recovered from a man aged 50 or older with acute or convalescent COVID-19. The chain employs TRBV9 and TRBJ1-2, with TRBD1 matching over 7 bases. Sequencing used peripheral blood. The CDR3 DNA is TGTGCCAGCAGCGTAGGGGGACAGAACTATGGCTACACCTTC. Translation gives CASSVGGQNYGYTF. The full variable domain, rest sourced from reference TRBV9 and TRBJ1-2, is DSGVTQTPKHLITATGQRVTLRCSPRSGDLSVYWYQQSLDQGLQFLIQYYNGEERAKGNILERFSAQQFPDLHSELNLSSLELGDSALYFCASSVGGQNYGYTFGSGTRLTVV.